These 25 T cell receptor beta chains share one sample of origin, sequenced in a study of blood T cell repertoires in COVID-19. Using immunoSEQ multiplex PCR, the repertoire was profiled, and TCRdb retains in-frame clones only, with some absent. The table has a few hundred thousand clones, 70% to 90% seen once. The sample was peripheral blood. The receptors were gathered from a woman aged 55-70 years with acute or convalescent COVID-19.

This chain uses TRBV9 with TRBJ2-3, with 8 bases lining up with TRBD2. The CDR3 loop spans 17 amino acids. V trimming: 3 bases; J trimming: 0 bases; junction bases outside the gene matches: 9. Germline V gene sequence: CDR1 SGDLS, CDR2 YYNGEE. CDR3 in DNA: TGTGCCAGCAGCGCCAGATATAGCGGGAAGAGCACAGATACGCAGTATTTT. It yields the protein CASSARYSGKSTDTQYF.

The gene calls are TRBV4-3 and TRBJ2-1; D may be TRBD2 (6 bases). The CDR3 spans 13 residues. Trimming removed 0 bases from V and 11 bases from J, with 11 bases in between. Germline assignment: CDR1 LGHNA and CDR2 YSLEER. The chain's CDR3 is CASSQDGEEKQFF. CDR3 nucleotides: TGCGCCAGCAGCCAAGATGGGGAGGAAAAGCAGTTCTTC.

The chain links TRBV15 to TRBJ1-1, with 8 bases that match TRBD1. The CDR3 totals 14 residues. Germline assignment: CDR1 LNHNV and CDR2 YYDKDF (reference sequence). V was clipped by 3 bases and J by 4 bases; unmatched bases: 4. The CDR3 bases are TGTGCCACCAGCAGTGGACAGGGAATCACTGAAGCTTTCTTT. Protein: CATSSGQGITEAFF.

This clone came up a few times. The V call is TRBV6-1, the J call TRBJ1-2; tentatively, D is TRBD1 (6 bases). The V end was cut by 1 base, the J end by 4 bases, with 10 bases between. The CDR3 runs 14 residues. Germline values: CDR1 MNHNS, CDR2 SASEGT. The CDR3 DNA reads as TGTGCCAGCAGTGAAGATGCAGGGGCCTATGGCTACACCTTC. Protein: CASSEDAGAYGYTF.

The chain has TRBV28 and TRBJ1-6; possible D gene TRBD1, 5 bases. The germline V gene has CDR1 MDHEN and CDR2 SYDVKM. CDR3 size: 14 residues. Trimming left V 1 base short and J 10 bases short, with 11 bases between. The CDR3 sequence is CASSLSQVGSPLHF. DNA for the CDR3: TGTGCCAGCAGTTTATCACAGGTGGGATCACCCCTCCACTTT.

The CDR3 sequence: CASSPGTAGGPRIFSTDTQYF. The CDR3 region has the DNA TGTGCCAGCAGTCCCGGGACTGCTGGTGGGCCCCGGATCTTCAGCACAGATACGCAGTATTTT. The chain combines TRBV27 with TRBJ2-3, with D possibly being TRBD2 (6 bases). V lost 5 bases and J lost 0, with 30 bases in between. The germline gives CDR1 MNHEY, CDR2 SMNVEV (reference sequence). This CDR3 comprises 21 residues.

This clone has just one count. The chain has TRBV18 and TRBJ1-6; D possibly corresponds to TRBD1 (5 bases). The ends were cut back, 0 bases at V and 0 bases at J, with 15 bases in the middle. The germline V gene encodes CDR1 KGHSH and CDR2 LQKENI. The CDR3 loop spans 19 amino acids. CDR3 residues: CASSPPGHAVISYNSPLHF. In DNA, the CDR3 is TGTGCCAGCTCACCACCAGGACACGCCGTGATCTCCTATAATTCACCCCTCCACTTT.

V gene TRBV6-2 or TRBV6-3 combines with J gene TRBJ1-1; 10 bases match TRBD1. The CDR3 is 14 amino acids. V dropped 4 bases and J dropped 10; count of bases not matched to a gene: 9. Germline CDR1 MNHEY, CDR2 SVGEGT. The CDR3: CASSWTGGLTGAFF. CDR3 bases: TGTGCCAGCAGTTGGACAGGGGGGCTCACCGGAGCTTTCTTT.

This clone was picked up one time. The chain couples TRBV30 to TRBJ2-3; 11 bases map to TRBD2. Germline CDR1 is GTSNPN and CDR2 is SVGIG (reference sequence). CDR3 size: 15 residues. Trimming cost V 8 bases and J 0 bases; bases outside gene matches: 7. The CDR3 reads CAGQRTSGSTDTQYF. The CDR3 nucleotides are TGTGCCGGGCAAAGGACTAGCGGGAGCACAGATACGCAGTATTTT. Full variable domain (rest looked up from reference TRBV30 and TRBJ2-3): SQTIHQWPATLVQPVGSPLSLECTVEGTSNPNLYWYRQAAGRGLQLLFYSVGIGQISSEVPQNLSASRPQDRQFILSSKKLLLSDSGFYLCAGQRTSGSTDTQYFGPGTRLTVL.

This clone was counted a few times. The rearrangement links TRBV15 to TRBJ1-2; D not certain. Per the germline V gene, CDR1 is LNHNV and CDR2 is YYDKDF (reference sequence). This CDR3 is 14 amino acids long. Trimming took 6 bases from V and 0 from J, leaving 11 bases between them. CDR3 bases: TGTGCCACCAGTCCAGAGCGGACTAACTATGGCTACACCTTC. Protein sequence: CATSPERTNYGYTF.

CDR3 in amino acids: CSVGSGSGAYQETQYF. CDR3 in DNA: TGCAGCGTTGGAAGCGGTTCAGGGGCTTACCAAGAGACCCAGTACTTC. The V and J genes are TRBV29-1 and TRBJ2-5, with D perhaps TRBD1 (6 bases). Trimming shortened V by 4 bases and J by 0 bases, and 18 bases separated the two germline ends. This CDR3 contains 16 residues. From germline, CDR1 is SQVTM and CDR2 ANQGSEA.

The chain links TRBV28 to TRBJ2-1, with 9 bases fitting TRBD2. J lost 0 bases, V lost 3 bases, and 6 bases had no gene match. The CDR3 spans 17 residues. CDR1 is MDHEN, CDR2 SYDVKM, per germline. CDR3 DNA: TGTGCCAGCAGTTTTCGCCGACTAGCGGTCTCCTACAATGAGCAGTTCTTC. Protein product: CASSFRRLAVSYNEQFF.

The chain is built from TRBV11-2 and TRBJ2-1, with 7 bases that match TRBD2. CDR1 and CDR2 (germline): SGHAT, FQNNGV. The CDR3 runs to 15 residues. Unmatched junction bases numbered 10, after V lost 6 bases and J lost 5 bases. The CDR3 here is CASRPGRGGHNEQFF. DNA of the CDR3: TGTGCCAGCAGGCCAGGGAGGGGAGGACACAATGAGCAGTTCTTC.

The rearrangement joins TRBV29-1 to TRBJ1-1; D gene unclear. The CDR3 spans 11 residues. V was pared by 1 base and J by 9 bases, with 9 bases between. Per germline, CDR1 SQVTM and CDR2 ANQGSEA. CDR3 sequence (DNA): TGCAGCGTTGAAGGCCCCCTAAAAGCTTTCTTT. As protein: CSVEGPLKAFF.

This clone was detected a few times. The V call is TRBV6-1, the J call TRBJ1-2, with D maybe TRBD1 (5 bases). Trimming pared 2 bases from V and 5 bases from J, leaving 12 bases between. The length of the CDR3 is 14 residues. Per the germline V gene, CDR1 is MNHNS and CDR2 is SASEGT. CDR3 bases: TGTGCCAGCAGTGAAAGGGGCAGCCTTTATGGCTACACCTTC. Its protein is CASSERGSLYGYTF.

V gene TRBV27 combines with J gene TRBJ1-5; D gene uncertain. The CDR3 is 15 residues long. The V gene's germline CDR1 is MNHEY and CDR2 SMNVEV (reference sequence). Trimming removed 5 bases at V and 7 bases at J, with 18 bases between. In DNA form, the CDR3 reads TGTGCCAGCAGTCCCGATCGAGGGAGCGGCCAGCCCCAGCATTTT. This gives the protein CASSPDRGSGQPQHF.

In the case of this clone: Other DNA sequences in the sample encode the same CDR3. The genes are TRBV27 and TRBJ2-7; possible D gene TRBD1, 6 bases. This CDR3 is 11 amino acids long. V lost 3 bases to trimming and J lost 7 bases, with 7 bases between them. Germline CDR1 and CDR2: MNHEY and SMNVEV (reference sequence). In nucleotides, the CDR3 is TGTGCCAGCAGTTTTAGGGGGGAGCAGTACTTC. It codes for CASSFRGEQYF.

The chain recombines TRBV7-6 with TRBJ2-5; a possible D gene is TRBD2 (7 bases). The germline gives CDR1 SGHVS, CDR2 FNYEAQ. V was pared by 5 bases and J by 4 bases, with 20 bases between. The CDR3 runs 16 residues. CDR3 loop: CASSPTGGLSSETQYF. The CDR3 coding sequence is TGTGCCAGCAGCCCCACGGGGGGCCTCTCCTCAGAGACCCAGTACTTC.

V and J are TRBV19 and TRBJ2-3; 8 bases align to TRBD2. The CDR3 sequence is 13 residues long. Germline loops: CDR1 LNHDA, CDR2 SQIVND (reference sequence). V lost 5 bases to trimming and J lost 10 bases; unmatched junction nucleotides: 8. The CDR3 is CASSSSGTSAQYF. The CDR3 DNA is TGTGCCAGTAGTTCCTCCGGGACTAGTGCGCAGTATTTT.

This clone was counted between two and nine times. Other DNA sequences in this specimen translate into the identical CDR3. The gene calls are TRBV7-2 and TRBJ1-1; 7 nucleotides line up with TRBD1. Germline values: CDR1 SGHTA, CDR2 FQGNSA. The CDR3 totals 14 residues. The J segment lost 4 bases and the V segment lost 4 bases, leaving 6 bases of the junction unmatched. As DNA, the CDR3 is TGTGCCAGCAGCTCGAGACAGGGCGGCACTGAAGCTTTCTTT. This translates into CASSSRQGGTEAFF.

This chain joins TRBV9 and TRBJ1-1, with no clear D. The CDR3 is 18 amino acids. The V end was cut by 0 bases, the J end by 0 bases, with 18 bases between. From germline, CDR1 is SGDLS and CDR2 YYNGEE. CDR3 coding DNA: TGTGCCAGCAGCGTAGGTCTTGGTCGGGAAAAATTGAACACTGAAGCTTTCTTT. It encodes CASSVGLGREKLNTEAFF.

This rearrangement joins TRBV6-5 to TRBJ1-1; D unclear. The CDR3 loop spans 12 amino acids. V gave up 7 bases and J gave up 4 bases, with 10 bases separating them. Germline values: CDR1 MNHEY, CDR2 SVGAGI. The CDR3 reads CASTGRSTEAFF. The CDR3 DNA follows: TGTGCCAGCACCGGAAGGAGCACTGAAGCTTTCTTT.

This clone has more than one count but fewer than ten. Additional DNA sequences in this sample encode the identical CDR3. In DNA, the CDR3 is TGTGCCAGCAGCCAGGGACAGGGATATGGCTACACCTTC. It translates to CASSQGQGYGYTF. This chain uses TRBV11-2 with TRBJ1-2, with 9 bases identical to TRBD1. The CDR3 totals 13 residues. The trim removed 5 bases at V and 5 bases at J, leaving 3 bases unmatched. The germline V gene encodes CDR1 SGHAT and CDR2 FQNNGV.

This clone occurred a few times. The chain has TRBV28 and TRBJ1-4; 9 bases match TRBD1. Germline V gene data show CDR1 as MDHEN and CDR2 as SYDVKM. This CDR3 spans 15 amino acids. After removal of 6 bases from V and 7 bases from J, the junction contained 9 bases not matched to a gene. The CDR3 sequence is CASRGGTGISEKLFF. As DNA, the CDR3 is TGTGCCAGCAGAGGAGGGACAGGGATTTCTGAAAAACTGTTTTTT.

V and J are TRBV27 and TRBJ2-5; TRBD2 is a possible D gene (5 bases). The germline gives CDR1 MNHEY, CDR2 SMNVEV (reference sequence). The germline V and J ends were trimmed by 2 bases and 4 bases, with 14 bases remaining between them. The CDR3 contains 15 residues. The CDR3 reads CASSLGPRGGETQYF. The CDR3, as DNA: TGTGCCAGCAGTTTAGGTCCCCGGGGTGGAGAGACCCAGTACTTC.